Each of the 21 T cell receptor beta chains below was sequenced from the same sample in a study of T-cell reconstitution after alpha-beta-depleted transplantation in children. Preparing the TCRbeta library involved the use of unique molecular identifiers. TCRdb called the PCR reads again in MiXCR, with one record for every CDR3 protein. Among about 610,000 distinct CDR3 sequences listed, 27% were seen once. This material consisted of PBMCs, taken before TCRalphabeta/CD19-depleted stem cell transplant. The receptors were gathered from a boy in the first two years of life with Wiskott-Aldrich syndrome, due to receive a stem cell transplant.

This clonotype was seen a few times. This sequence joins TRBV29-1 and TRBJ2-2; D might be TRBD1 or TRBD2, each matching 6 bases. The CDR3 extends over 12 amino acids. Germline values: CDR1 SQVTM, CDR2 ANQGSEA. Trimming removed 6 bases from V and 6 bases from J, with 11 bases in between. CDR3 protein: CSVEGEAGELFF. DNA for the CDR3: TGCAGCGTGGAGGGGGAAGCCGGGGAGCTGTTTTTT.

This chain joins TRBV11-2 and TRBJ2-1; D is uncertain. The CDR3 contains 14 residues. The V gene lost 2 bases and the J gene lost 6 bases, with 11 bases spanning the gap. Germline V gene lookup returns CDR1 SGHAT and CDR2 FQNNGV. The CDR3 here is CASSLIWPSNEQFF. CDR3 in DNA: TGTGCCAGCAGCTTAATCTGGCCGTCCAATGAGCAGTTCTTC.

This clonotype was detected a few times. The CDR3 spells CASSLTTTNEKLFF. CDR3 bases: TGCGCCAGCAGCTTGACAACAACTAATGAAAAACTGTTTTTT. The rearrangement uses TRBV5-1 and TRBJ1-4, with unresolved D. Trimming removed 1 base from V and 0 bases from J, with 4 bases in between. The CDR3 covers 14 residues. The germline V gene encodes CDR1 SGHRS and CDR2 YFSETQ.

The chain has TRBV6-5 and TRBJ1-1; D gene uncertain. The V and J ends lost 0 bases and 2 bases respectively, with 10 bases between them. The CDR3 has 15 amino acids. Germline V gene sequence: CDR1 MNHEY, CDR2 SVGAGI. DNA of the CDR3: TGTGCCAGCAGTTACTCAGCCCAGACAAACACTGAAGCTTTCTTT. Translated, it gives CASSYSAQTNTEAFF.

The chain combines TRBV5-5 with TRBJ1-2; unclear D gene. The germline V and J ends were trimmed by 0 bases and 8 bases, with 17 bases remaining between them. CDR3 length equals 15 residues. Per the germline V gene, CDR1 is SGHKS and CDR2 is YYEKEE (reference sequence). In DNA, the CDR3 is TGTGCCAGCAGCTTGGATCCCAGGAGAAGGAAGGGCTACACCTTC. The encoded protein is CASSLDPRRRKGYTF.

This chain links TRBV4-1 with TRBJ1-2, with D hard to call. V lost 3 bases, J lost 4 bases, and 21 bases lay in between. The CDR3 contains 17 residues. The germline V gene has CDR1 MGHRA and CDR2 YSYEKL. The CDR3 is CASSQDENPGRRYGYTF. CDR3 coding DNA: TGCGCCAGCAGCCAGGATGAAAACCCGGGTCGGCGCTATGGCTACACCTTC.

The V gene is TRBV20-1, the J gene TRBJ2-3; TRBD2 aligns across 8 bases. Germline lookup yields CDR1 DFQATT and CDR2 SNEGSKA (reference sequence). The CDR3 extends over 15 amino acids. With V trimmed by 6 bases and J by 3 bases, 11 bases remained unmatched. The CDR3 loop reads CSAPRGEDRTDTQYF. The CDR3 DNA sequence: TGCAGTGCACCGCGGGGGGAGGATAGGACAGATACGCAGTATTTT.

The chain joins TRBV4-2 to TRBJ2-5; 7 positions match TRBD1. The length of the CDR3 is 15 residues. Losses at the gene ends were 4 bases for V and 3 bases for J; bases not matched to a gene: 8. CDR1 and CDR2 (germline): LGHNA, YNFKEQ. The CDR3 spells CASSPTRTGKETQYF. CDR3 nucleotides: TGTGCCAGCAGCCCCACCCGGACAGGCAAAGAGACCCAGTACTTC.

This clonotype has just a few counts. The gene calls are TRBV20-1 and TRBJ2-1; D is possibly TRBD1 or TRBD2 (5 bases each). Per the germline V gene, CDR1 is DFQATT and CDR2 is SNEGSKA (reference sequence). The CDR3 spans 15 residues. V was cut by 0 bases and J by 5 bases, with 14 bases left in between. This CDR3 is CSARDPARGDNEQFF. CDR3 nucleotides: TGCAGTGCTAGAGACCCTGCAAGAGGGGACAATGAGCAGTTCTTC.

The chain has TRBV27 and TRBJ2-2; D may match TRBD1 or TRBD2 (7 bases each). Looked up from germline, CDR1 is MNHEY and CDR2 is SMNVEV (reference sequence). The CDR3 is made up of 14 amino acids. The V and J ends lost 8 bases and 7 bases respectively, with 17 bases between them. The CDR3 bases are TGTGCCAGCCGCCGACAGGGAGGGAACGGGGAGCTGTTTTTT. As protein: CASRRQGGNGELFF.

This clonotype turned up a few times. V is TRBV28 and J is TRBJ1-3; D possibly corresponds to TRBD1 (6 bases). V dropped 8 bases and J dropped 3 bases, with 17 bases sitting between them. Germline loops: CDR1 MDHEN, CDR2 SYDVKM. There are 15 residues in the CDR3. CDR3 loop: CASASRGIFGNTIYF. The CDR3 bases are TGTGCCAGCGCCAGCAGGGGTATCTTTGGAAACACCATATATTTT.

The rearrangement uses TRBV18 and TRBJ2-1; TRBD1 matches 8 bases. V dropped 3 bases and J dropped 5; count of bases not matched to a gene: 12. The CDR3 is 17 residues long. The germline V gene has CDR1 KGHSH and CDR2 LQKENI. The CDR3 sequence is CASSPRVTDRGNNEQFF. In DNA, the CDR3 is TGTGCCAGCTCACCGAGAGTAACCGACAGGGGCAACAATGAGCAGTTCTTC.

The chain uses TRBV29-1 and TRBJ1-1; D is uncertain. The length of the CDR3 is 13 residues. Germline-derived CDR1 and CDR2 are SQVTM and ANQGSEA. With 5 bases removed from V and 1 base from J, the gap between germline ends came to 11 bases. The CDR3 reads CSVPDGSNTEAFF. Here the CDR3 DNA reads TGCAGCGTTCCCGACGGCTCGAACACTGAAGCTTTCTTT.

This clonotype has a handful of counts. This chain uses TRBV12-3 or TRBV12-4 with TRBJ2-1, with 9 nucleotides matching TRBD1. J was trimmed by 10 bases and V by 5 bases; bases with no gene match: 6. The CDR3 covers 13 residues. DNA for the CDR3: TGTGCCAGCAGTACAGTGACAGGGGGAGAGCAGTTCTTC. Amino acid sequence: CASSTVTGGEQFF.

In its sample, this clonotype was seen once. The chain has TRBV5-1 and TRBJ1-2; no clear D. The CDR3 is made up of 16 amino acids. Trimming cost V 3 bases and J 4 bases, with 19 bases left between them. CDR1 SGHRS and CDR2 YFSETQ come from the germline V gene. CDR3 residues: CASSYLNSSLVYGYTF. The CDR3 region has the DNA TGCGCCAGCAGCTATCTAAACAGTAGTCTTGTCTATGGCTACACCTTC.

V usage is TRBV5-1 and J usage is TRBJ1-1, with a tentative D call TRBD1 (5 bases). Germline CDR1 reads SGHRS; CDR2 reads YFSETQ. The CDR3 is 15 amino acids. Trimming shortened V by 1 base and J by 1 base, and 11 bases separated the two germline ends. Written as DNA, the CDR3 is TGCGCCAGCAGCTTGCTGGGGGTAAAGAACACTGAAGCTTTCTTT. Amino acids: CASSLLGVKNTEAFF.

This chain links TRBV10-3 with TRBJ2-3, with 8 bases aligning to TRBD2. CDR1 is ENHRY, CDR2 SYGVKD, per germline. The CDR3 totals 14 residues. J was trimmed by 0 bases and V by 11 bases; bases with no gene match: 7. CDR3 in DNA: TGTGCCCTCGGGGCTAGCGGGAGCACAGATACGCAGTATTTT. It is translated as CALGASGSTDTQYF.

The CDR3 DNA follows: TGCAGTGCTAGAGCGGCTAGCGGGAGGACAGATACGCAGTATTTT. This gives the protein CSARAASGRTDTQYF. This rearrangement joins TRBV20-1 to TRBJ2-3, with 11 bases matching TRBD2. Germline-derived CDR1 and CDR2 are DFQATT and SNEGSKA (reference sequence). The CDR3 consists of 15 residues. After removal of 1 base from V and 3 bases from J, the junction contained 3 bases not matched to a gene.

The chain carries TRBV4-1 and TRBJ2-5, with D maybe TRBD2 (5 bases). From germline, CDR1 is MGHRA and CDR2 YSYEKL. The CDR3 sequence is 15 residues long. Trimming shortened V by 0 bases and J by 4 bases, and 12 bases separated the two germline ends. Written as DNA, the CDR3 is TGCGCCAGCAGCCAAGATCCTGGCGGGCGAGAGACCCAGTACTTC. It encodes CASSQDPGGRETQYF.

The rearrangement links TRBV7-2 to TRBJ2-1; D is perhaps TRBD2 (5 bases). CDR1 and CDR2 from the germline V gene are SGHTA and FQGNSA. Trimming took 0 bases from V and 0 from J, leaving 9 bases between them. The CDR3 covers 16 residues. Here the CDR3 reads CASSLAVAPSYNEQFF. The CDR3 region has the DNA TGTGCCAGCAGCTTAGCGGTAGCGCCCTCCTACAATGAGCAGTTCTTC.

This clonotype was detected only a few times. A much bigger clone sits one base away, suggesting this may be a read error. This sequence joins TRBV10-3 and TRBJ2-5; 8 nucleotides line up with TRBD1. In germline, CDR1 is ENHRY, CDR2 SYGVKD. J was trimmed by 2 bases and V by 8 bases; bases with no gene match: 7. This CDR3 contains 14 residues. CDR3 sequence: CAIGGGQEQETQYF. The CDR3 DNA reads TGTGCCATCGGTGGGGGACAGGAACAAGAGACCCAGTACTTC.